These T cell receptor beta chains were read from a single sample in a study of cytomegalovirus exposure and HLA in healthy donors. Only in-frame clones appear in the TCRdb table, and some are missing; sequencing was by immunoSEQ multiplex PCR. The data show around 110,000 clones, around 81% seen once. The sequencing sample was made of PBMCs. The receptors were gathered from a woman younger than 45 in good health and CMV-seronegative. Both conserved end residues are part of each CDR3. A D gene is named only where the DNA matches it firmly. The size field is filled for only some rows; it gives once, few, many or a size class.

j_gene | abundance | v_gene | d_gene | CDR3aa | CDR3nt
TRBJ2-7 | NA | TRBV6-5 | TRBD1 | CASSLGQGSYEQYF | TGTGCCAGCAGTTTGGGACAGGGATCCTACGAGCAGTACTTC
TRBJ1-1 | NA | TRBV28 | TRBD1 | CASSFPTGGVTEAFF | TGTGCCAGCAGTTTTCCCACAGGGGGCGTCACTGAAGCTTTCTTT
TRBJ1-4 | NA | TRBV7-9 | NA | CASSLVEGGKLFF | TGTGCCAGCAGCTTAGTCGAAGGAGGAAAACTGTTTTTT
TRBJ1-2 | NA | TRBV19 | NA | CASSNRERGYTF | TGTGCCAGTAGTAACCGGGAGAGAGGCTACACCTTC
TRBJ2-7 | NA | TRBV9 | TRBD2 | CASSGLAGNYEQYF | TGTGCCAGCAGCGGACTAGCGGGAAACTACGAGCAGTACTTC
TRBJ2-7 | NA | TRBV28 | NA | CASRPPRDNPTSQQYF | TGTGCCAGCAGGCCTCCGAGGGACAACCCTACTTCCCAGCAGTACTTC
TRBJ2-7 | NA | TRBV6-5 | TRBD1 | CASRPGTVLFEQYF | TGTGCCAGCAGACCCGGGACAGTGCTCTTCGAGCAGTACTTC
TRBJ2-2 | NA | TRBV5-1 | NA | CASSLAAANTGELFF | TGCGCCAGCAGCTTGGCTGCAGCGAACACCGGGGAGCTGTTTTTT
TRBJ2-3 | NA | TRBV28 | TRBD2 | CASSFVSSGRSADTQYF | TGTGCCAGCAGTTTCGTCTCAAGCGGGAGATCAGCAGATACGCAGTATTTT
TRBJ2-7 | few | TRBV27 | TRBD2 | CASRVGTSGTNEQYF | TGTGCCAGCAGAGTGGGGACTAGCGGGACCAACGAGCAGTACTTC
TRBJ2-5 | NA | TRBV9 | TRBD2 | CASSVGSLAVQETQYF | TGTGCCAGCAGCGTAGGGTCACTAGCGGTTCAAGAGACCCAGTACTTC
TRBJ2-5 | NA | TRBV18 | TRBD1 | CASSRDRGETQYF | TGTGCCAGCTCACGAGACAGGGGAGAGACCCAGTACTTC
TRBJ2-7 | NA | TRBV4-2 | TRBD2 | CASSQSTSGKFYEQYF | TGTGCCAGCAGCCAATCGACTAGCGGGAAGTTCTACGAGCAGTACTTC
TRBJ1-3 | few | TRBV5-1 | TRBD1 | CASSAQGKWTGNTIYF | TGCGCCAGCAGCGCACAGGGGAAATGGACTGGAAACACCATATATTTT
TRBJ2-5 | NA | TRBV7-9 | NA | CSSSLPGEGETQYF | TGTTCCAGCAGCTTACCGGGAGAGGGTGAGACCCAGTACTTC
TRBJ2-7 | NA | TRBV19 | TRBD2 | CASTPGRSGRGSEQYF | TGTGCCAGTACCCCGGGGCGGAGCGGGAGGGGATCCGAGCAGTACTTC
TRBJ2-3 | few | TRBV7-9 | NA | CASSPPLGSGRGTDTQYF | TGTGCCAGCAGCCCCCCTCTCGGGTCGGGGAGAGGCACAGATACGCAGTATTTT
TRBJ2-5 | NA | TRBV9 | TRBD2 | CASSVGGGSAQETQYF | TGTGCCAGCAGCGTAGGGGGGGGGTCAGCACAAGAGACCCAGTACTTC
TRBJ2-7 | NA | TRBV5-6 | NA | CASSLGTPTYEQYF | TGTGCCAGCAGCCTCGGGACACCGACCTACGAGCAGTACTTC
TRBJ2-7 | NA | TRBV9 | TRBD1 | CASSSRTGYPSYEQYF | TGTGCCAGCAGCAGCCGGACAGGCTATCCGTCCTACGAGCAGTACTTC
TRBJ2-7 | NA | TRBV5-1 | TRBD2 | CASSLTSGGYSYEQYF | TGCGCCAGCAGCCTGACTAGCGGGGGGTACTCCTACGAGCAGTACTTC
TRBJ2-6 | NA | TRBV5-1 | TRBD1 | CASSYVSGQEFSGANVLTF | TGCGCCAGCAGTTATGTCTCCGGACAGGAGTTCTCTGGGGCCAACGTCCTGACTTTC
TRBJ1-2 | NA | TRBV28 | NA | CASSLAHVVGGYTF | TGTGCCAGCAGTTTAGCCCATGTCGTCGGTGGCTACACCTTC
TRBJ2-1 | NA | TRBV5-1 | TRBD2 | CASSLAGDYNEQFF | TGCGCCAGCAGCTTAGCGGGGGACTACAATGAGCAGTTCTTC
TRBJ2-2 | once | TRBV7-6 | TRBD2 | CASSLVLAGAAANTGELFF | TGTGCCAGCAGCTTAGTCCTAGCGGGAGCCGCTGCGAACACCGGGGAGCTGTTTTTT
TRBJ2-4 | few | TRBV10-3 | TRBD2 | CAISESLAGGLAKNIQYF | TGTGCCATCAGTGAGTCGTTAGCGGGGGGATTAGCCAAAAACATTCAGTACTTC
TRBJ2-7 | NA | TRBV28 | NA | CASSLFARVSPPEQYF | TGTGCCAGCAGTCTATTTGCGAGGGTTTCCCCTCCCGAGCAGTACTTC
TRBJ1-6 | NA | TRBV30 | NA | CAWGLLGSSSPLHF | TGTGCCTGGGGGCTGTTGGGTTCGAGCTCACCCCTCCACTTT
TRBJ2-7 | NA | TRBV13 | NA | CASSLGFASTYEQYF | TGTGCCAGCAGCTTAGGATTTGCTAGCACTTACGAGCAGTACTTC
TRBJ2-1 | few | TRBV5-1 | NA | CASSLSGSSYNEQFF | TGCGCCAGCAGCTTGTCGGGGAGCTCCTACAATGAGCAGTTCTTC
TRBJ1-1 | NA | TRBV6-6 | TRBD1 | CASRITGGTEAFF | TGTGCCAGCAGGATCACAGGGGGCACTGAAGCTTTCTTT
TRBJ2-5 | NA | TRBV7-9 | TRBD2 | CASSFGTSGRAETQYF | TGTGCCAGCAGCTTCGGGACTAGCGGGAGGGCGGAGACCCAGTACTTC
TRBJ1-4 | NA | TRBV28 | NA | CASSLRSPRSEKLFF | TGTGCCAGCAGTTTAAGGAGCCCTCGAAGTGAAAAACTGTTTTTT
TRBJ2-7 | NA | TRBV7-2 | TRBD1 | CASSPGQASYEQYF | TGTGCCAGCAGCCCGGGACAGGCCTCCTACGAGCAGTACTTC
TRBJ1-2 | NA | TRBV28 | TRBD1 | CASRDGQGANYGYTF | TGTGCCAGCAGAGACGGACAGGGAGCTAACTATGGCTACACCTTC
TRBJ2-3 | NA | TRBV10-3 | TRBD1 | CAIGRQGGGADTQYF | TGTGCCATCGGCCGACAGGGGGGTGGGGCAGATACGCAGTATTTT
TRBJ1-2 | NA | TRBV2 | NA | CASMGASEGYTF | TGTGCCAGCATGGGAGCCTCTGAGGGCTACACCTTC
TRBJ2-1 | NA | TRBV18 | NA | CASSRDTSFYNEQFF | TGTGCCAGCTCACGAGACACTTCTTTTTACAATGAGCAGTTCTTC
TRBJ1-2 | NA | TRBV6-1 | TRBD1 | CASRFGQGGYTF | TGTGCCAGCAGATTTGGACAGGGTGGCTACACCTTC
TRBJ2-6 | few | TRBV5-6 | TRBD2 | CASSLLAGVGGANVLTF | TGTGCCAGCAGCTTACTAGCGGGAGTGGGTGGGGCCAACGTCCTGACTTTC
TRBJ2-7 | NA | TRBV2 | TRBD2 | CASSEVGAGGNEQYF | TGTGCCAGCAGTGAAGTTGGCGCGGGAGGCAACGAGCAGTACTTC
TRBJ1-1 | NA | TRBV30 | TRBD1 | CAWDRGRRTEAFF | TGTGCCTGGGACAGGGGGCGTCGAACTGAAGCTTTCTTT
TRBJ2-1 | NA | TRBV6-5 | NA | CASSYSWDLTYNEQFF | TGTGCCAGCAGTTACTCTTGGGACTTAACCTACAATGAGCAGTTCTTC
TRBJ2-7 | NA | TRBV27 | NA | CASSAGDTTSNEQYF | TGTGCCAGCAGTGCGGGGGACACAACCAGCAACGAGCAGTACTTC
TRBJ2-6 | NA | TRBV19 | NA | CASSIVPLSSGANVLTF | TGTGCCAGTAGTATCGTCCCCCTTTCCTCTGGGGCCAACGTCCTGACTTTC
TRBJ2-1 | NA | TRBV7-2 | NA | CASSLAPLGPYNEQFF | TGTGCCAGCAGCTTAGCCCCCCTGGGCCCCTACAATGAGCAGTTCTTC